The 25 T cell receptor beta chains presented below share a single source sample, sequenced in a study of T cell responses to AZD1222 COVID-19 vaccine. TCRdb's table, derived via immunoSEQ multiplex PCR, lists solely in-frame clones and lacks some. The sample lists more than 95,000 clones, about 87% occurring once. The sequences come from peripheral blood, collected on day 0 of AZD1222 vaccination. These receptors came from an adult in good health.

This sequence joins TRBV7-2 and TRBJ2-7; D might be TRBD1 (8 bases). V lost 6 bases to trimming and J lost 5 bases, with 26 bases between them. Germline CDR1 reads SGHTA; CDR2 reads FQGNSA. The length of the CDR3 is 17 residues. The CDR3 DNA sequence: TGTGCCAGCAGGCTAGACAGGGGTAGGGGGGGTAGTGACGAGCAGTACTTC. Its protein product is CASRLDRGRGGSDEQYF.

The chain links TRBV6-5 to TRBJ2-1; D is undetermined. Trimming stripped 2 bases from V and 8 bases from J, with 10 bases between. Germline values: CDR1 MNHEY, CDR2 SVGAGI. The CDR3 covers 13 residues. CDR3 protein: CASSYDGRHEQFF. DNA for the CDR3: TGTGCCAGCAGTTACGACGGGCGGCATGAGCAGTTCTTC.

The chain couples TRBV23-1 to TRBJ2-7; D is perhaps TRBD1 or TRBD2 (5 bases each). TRBV23-1 is reported as an ORF; its role is uncertain. CDR3 length equals 11 residues. The CDR3 is CGGLMGDEQYF. In DNA, the CDR3 is TGCGGGGGTCTGATGGGGGACGAGCAGTACTTC.

This clone appeared once. This chain joins TRBV11-3 and TRBJ2-1; 9 nucleotides agree with TRBD2. In germline, CDR1 is SGHNT, CDR2 YENEEA. With V trimmed by 1 base and J by 5 bases, 15 bases remained unmatched. The CDR3 has 19 residues. CDR3 in DNA: TGTGCCAGCAGCTTAGTAGGGCGGCTAGCGGGATTCCATAACAATGAGCAGTTCTTC. It translates to CASSLVGRLAGFHNNEQFF. Full variable domain (outside the CDR3, taken from reference TRBV11-3 and TRBJ2-1): EAGVVQSPRYKIIEKKQPVAFWCNPISGHNTLYWYLQNLGQGPELLIRYENEEAVDDSQLPKDRFSAERLKGVDSTLKIQPAELGDSAVYLCASSLVGRLAGFHNNEQFFGPGTRLTVL.

This chain uses TRBV7-9 with TRBJ2-7; 12 bases align to TRBD2. The CDR3 sequence is 17 residues long. Losses at the gene ends were 5 bases for V and 1 base for J; bases not matched to a gene: 9. Germline loops: CDR1 SEHNR, CDR2 FQNEAQ (reference sequence). For the CDR3, the DNA is TGTGCCAGCAGCGTAATGATCGGACTAGCGGGATCCTACGAGCAGTACTTC. Translating gives CASSVMIGLAGSYEQYF.

The chain links TRBV7-9 to TRBJ1-3; D remains unclear. CDR1 and CDR2 from the germline V gene are SEHNR and FQNEAQ (reference sequence). The V end lost 5 bases, the J end lost 7 bases, and 9 bases lay between the germline ends. The CDR3 has 12 amino acids. CDR3 bases: TGTGCCAGCAGCGGCCGGGTGAACACCATATATTTT. Translation gives CASSGRVNTIYF.

The V and J genes are TRBV27 and TRBJ1-5, with 8 bases aligning to TRBD1. Germline V CDR1 and CDR2: MNHEY, SMNVEV (reference sequence). The CDR3 contains 16 residues. The junction had 6 bases not matched to a gene; V was cut back by 4 bases and J by 1 base. The CDR3 region is CASSSATGVSNQPQHF. As DNA, the CDR3 is TGTGCCAGCAGTTCGGCGACAGGGGTAAGCAATCAGCCCCAGCATTTT.

This chain joins TRBV5-5 and TRBJ1-4; 7 positions match TRBD1. Unmatched junction bases numbered 16, after V lost 0 bases and J lost 8 bases. The CDR3 has 18 amino acids. Per the germline V gene, CDR1 is SGHKS and CDR2 is YYEKEE (reference sequence). The CDR3 DNA reads as TGTGCCAGCAGCTTGGCCACAGTCTCGGGACAGAAGTCGGAAAAACTGTTTTTT. Encoded protein: CASSLATVSGQKSEKLFF.

The chain joins TRBV6-1 to TRBJ1-5; the match to TRBD1 covers 8 bases. With 2 bases clipped from V and 6 bases from J, the junction kept 6 bases outside the gene matches. Germline-derived CDR1 and CDR2 are MNHNS and SASEGT. This CDR3 is built from 15 residues. The CDR3 reads CASSEKQGVGQPQHF. CDR3 nucleotides: TGTGCCAGCAGTGAAAAACAGGGGGTTGGTCAGCCCCAGCATTTT.

The chain carries TRBV7-2 and TRBJ2-7; D not resolved. The CDR3 contains 13 residues. The V and J ends lost 0 bases and 6 bases respectively, with 9 bases between them. Germline V lookup: CDR1 SGHTA, CDR2 FQGNSA. Here the CDR3 DNA reads TGTGCCAGCAGCTTAGCGCCGGCCCCCGAGCAGTACTTC. It translates to CASSLAPAPEQYF.

This chain connects TRBV7-2 to TRBJ1-2, with D tentatively TRBD1 (6 bases). The V gene's germline CDR1 is SGHTA and CDR2 FQGNSA. Trimming shortened V by 7 bases and J by 3 bases, and 18 bases separated the two germline ends. There are 15 residues in the CDR3. In nucleotides, the CDR3 is TGTGCCAGCACCCCTGACAGGTTATGGGACTATGGCTACACCTTC. It translates to CASTPDRLWDYGYTF.

This chain links TRBV14 with TRBJ2-3; 11 positions agree with TRBD2. The CDR3 spans 15 residues. J gave up 2 bases and V 6 bases, and 4 bases lay outside the gene matches. Germline V gene sequence: CDR1 SGHDN, CDR2 FVKESK. CDR3 region: CASSRLAGSTDTQYF. The CDR3 coding sequence is TGTGCCAGCAGTCGACTAGCGGGGTCCACAGATACGCAGTATTTT. Full variable domain (outside the CDR3, taken from reference TRBV14 and TRBJ2-3): EAGVTQFPSHSVIEKGQTVTLRCDPISGHDNLYWYRRVMGKEIKFLLHFVKESKQDESGMPNNRFLAERTGGTYSTLKVQPAELEDSGVYFCASSRLAGSTDTQYFGPGTRLTVL.

This sequence joins TRBV5-1 and TRBJ1-1; D is unclear. The CDR3 runs 13 residues. V gave up 4 bases and J gave up 3 bases, with 10 bases separating them. Germline-derived CDR1 and CDR2 are SGHRS and YFSETQ. DNA for the CDR3: TGCGCCAGCAGCCCAAGGGATTACACTGAAGCTTTCTTT. Protein: CASSPRDYTEAFF.

The rearrangement uses TRBV29-1 and TRBJ2-1, with D perhaps matching TRBD1 (6 bases). V lost 6 bases, J lost 7 bases, and 16 bases lay in between. The V gene's germline CDR1 is SQVTM and CDR2 ANQGSEA. The CDR3 loop spans 13 amino acids. CDR3 sequence: CSVLLTGNNEQFF. As DNA, the CDR3 is TGCAGCGTACTTCTGACAGGAAATAATGAGCAGTTCTTC.

The chain carries TRBV7-9 and TRBJ1-4; a weak D match, TRBD1 (5 bases). CDR3 length equals 13 residues. Germline-derived CDR1 and CDR2 are SEHNR and FQNEAQ (reference sequence). V shed 6 bases and J shed 8 bases, with 13 bases lying between them. The CDR3 nucleotides are TGTGCCAGCAGTTTCCCGGGGGTCGAAAAACTGTTTTTT. Protein product: CASSFPGVEKLFF.

This clone was found once. The chain joins TRBV24-1 to TRBJ1-3; 7 bases map to TRBD1. J lost 4 bases, V lost 6 bases, and 5 bases had no gene match. The CDR3 totals 14 residues. Germline V gives CDR1 KGHDR, CDR2 SFDVKD. The CDR3: CATSQGTEGNTIYF. In DNA form, the CDR3 reads TGTGCCACCAGTCAAGGGACAGAAGGAAACACCATATATTTT.

This clone was picked up one time. The chain links TRBV7-9 to TRBJ1-6; D gene unclear. V gave up 4 bases and J gave up 10 bases, with 11 bases separating them. The CDR3 has 13 residues. The germline CDR1 and CDR2 sequences are SEHNR and FQNEAQ (reference sequence). The CDR3 region has the DNA TGTGCCAGCAGCTCCTCCGCGGCGTCACCCCTCCACTTT. It codes for CASSSSAASPLHF.

This clone showed up just once. The chain carries TRBV7-9 and TRBJ1-1; D is uncertain. The CDR3 length is 13 residues. Germline V gene data show CDR1 as SEHNR and CDR2 as FQNEAQ (reference sequence). V lost 0 bases to trimming and J lost 5 bases, with 7 bases between them. This chain's CDR3 is CASSLARLTEAFF. CDR3 DNA sequence: TGTGCCAGCAGCTTAGCTAGGTTAACTGAAGCTTTCTTT.

The chain employs TRBV14 and TRBJ1-1; possible D gene TRBD1, 5 bases. The CDR3 length is 13 residues. V lost 4 bases and J lost 0, with 6 bases in between. Germline V lookup: CDR1 SGHDN, CDR2 FVKESK. The chain's CDR3 is CASSPGLNTEAFF. CDR3 coding DNA: TGTGCCAGCAGCCCAGGGCTGAACACTGAAGCTTTCTTT.

This sequence joins TRBV11-2 and TRBJ1-6, with 8 bases matching TRBD1. Looked up from germline, CDR1 is SGHAT and CDR2 is FQNNGV. This CDR3 is 15 amino acids long. The V segment lost 6 bases and the J segment 9 bases; nucleotides outside the gene matches: 10. This CDR3 reads CASSPRTGKSSPLHF. As DNA, the CDR3 is TGTGCCAGCAGTCCCAGGACAGGGAAAAGTTCACCCCTCCACTTT.

The chain joins TRBV4-1 to TRBJ2-2, with D tentatively TRBD2 (5 bases). V shed 1 base and J shed 4 bases, with 7 bases lying between them. The CDR3 is 14 amino acids. Per germline, CDR1 MGHRA and CDR2 YSYEKL. Here the CDR3 DNA reads TGCGCCAGCAGCCAAGGTCGGGGCACCGGGGAGCTGTTTTTT. It encodes CASSQGRGTGELFF.

V usage is TRBV20-1 and J usage is TRBJ2-7; 7 nucleotides align to TRBD2. CDR3 length: 10 residues. V shed 6 bases, J shed 7 bases, and the junction held 3 bases outside the gene matches. Germline assignment: CDR1 DFQATT and CDR2 SNEGSKA (reference sequence). For the CDR3, the DNA is TGCAGTGCCGGGACTAAAGAGCAGTACTTC. Translating gives CSAGTKEQYF.

This clone was seen once. The chain couples TRBV7-2 to TRBJ2-1, with D unresolved. CDR1 and CDR2 (germline): SGHTA, FQGNSA. V lost 0 bases, J lost 3 bases, and 9 bases lay in between. This CDR3 has 15 amino acids. CDR3 coding DNA: TGTGCCAGCAGCTTAGCACTCGGCGGCTACAATGAGCAGTTCTTC. Protein: CASSLALGGYNEQFF.

This chain links TRBV5-8 with TRBJ2-2, with 9 bases identical to TRBD1. Germline V gene lookup returns CDR1 SGHTS and CDR2 YDEGEE. V shed 3 bases and J 4 bases; nucleotides not matched to a gene: 13. CDR3 length: 18 amino acids. The CDR3: CASSSLRTGATLTGELFF. DNA for the CDR3: TGTGCCAGCAGCTCTCTTAGGACAGGGGCGACCCTCACCGGGGAGCTGTTTTTT.

This sequence joins TRBV28 and TRBJ2-3; 7 bases agree with TRBD1. The J segment lost 2 bases and the V segment lost 10 bases, leaving 12 bases of the junction unmatched. CDR3 size: 15 residues. The germline CDR1 and CDR2 sequences are MDHEN and SYDVKM. The CDR3 region is CATTSGTVNTDTQYF. The CDR3 DNA reads as TGTGCCACCACTTCCGGGACAGTGAACACAGATACGCAGTATTTT.